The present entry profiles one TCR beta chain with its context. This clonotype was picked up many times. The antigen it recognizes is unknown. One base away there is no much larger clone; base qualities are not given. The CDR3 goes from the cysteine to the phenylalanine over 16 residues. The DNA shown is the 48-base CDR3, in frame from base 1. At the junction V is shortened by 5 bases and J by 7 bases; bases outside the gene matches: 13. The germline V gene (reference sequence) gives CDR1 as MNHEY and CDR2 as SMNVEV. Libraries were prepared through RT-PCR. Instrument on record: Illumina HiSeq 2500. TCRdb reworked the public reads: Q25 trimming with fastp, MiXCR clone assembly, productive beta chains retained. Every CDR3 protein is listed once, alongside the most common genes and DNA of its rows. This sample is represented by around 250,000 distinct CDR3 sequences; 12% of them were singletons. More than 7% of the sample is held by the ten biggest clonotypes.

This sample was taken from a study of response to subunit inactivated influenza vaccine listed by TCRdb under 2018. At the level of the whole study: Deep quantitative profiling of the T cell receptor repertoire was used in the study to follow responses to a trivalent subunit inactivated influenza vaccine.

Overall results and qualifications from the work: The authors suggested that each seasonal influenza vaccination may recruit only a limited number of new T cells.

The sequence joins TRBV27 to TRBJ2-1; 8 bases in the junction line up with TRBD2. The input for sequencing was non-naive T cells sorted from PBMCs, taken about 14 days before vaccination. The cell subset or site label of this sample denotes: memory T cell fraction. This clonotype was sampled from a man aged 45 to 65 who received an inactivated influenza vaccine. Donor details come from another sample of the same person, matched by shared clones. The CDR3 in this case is CASSLRLARHGNEQFF. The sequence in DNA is TGTGCCAGCAGTCTAAGACTAGCGCGCCATGGGAATGAGCAGTTCTTC.